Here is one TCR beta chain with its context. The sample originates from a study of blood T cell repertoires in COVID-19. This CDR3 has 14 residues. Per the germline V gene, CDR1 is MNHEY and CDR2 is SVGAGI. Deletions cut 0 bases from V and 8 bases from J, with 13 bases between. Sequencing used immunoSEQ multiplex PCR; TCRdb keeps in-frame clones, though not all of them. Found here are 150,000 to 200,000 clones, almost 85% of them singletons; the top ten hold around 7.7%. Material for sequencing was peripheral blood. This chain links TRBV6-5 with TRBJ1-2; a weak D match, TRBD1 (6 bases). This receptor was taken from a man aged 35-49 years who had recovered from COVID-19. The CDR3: CASSYSPGALGYTF. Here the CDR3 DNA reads TGTGCCAGCAGTTACTCGCCAGGGGCGCTGGGCTACACCTTC.